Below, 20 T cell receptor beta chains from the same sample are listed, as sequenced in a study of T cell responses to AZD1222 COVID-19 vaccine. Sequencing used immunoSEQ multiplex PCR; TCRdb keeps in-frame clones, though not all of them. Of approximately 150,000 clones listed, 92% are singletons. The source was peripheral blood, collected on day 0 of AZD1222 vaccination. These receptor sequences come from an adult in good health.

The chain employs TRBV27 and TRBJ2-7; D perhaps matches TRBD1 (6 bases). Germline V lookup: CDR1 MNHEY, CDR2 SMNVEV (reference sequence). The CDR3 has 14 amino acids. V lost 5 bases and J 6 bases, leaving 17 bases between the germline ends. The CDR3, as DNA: TGTGCCAGCAGTGAGGGGGTCACAGGAGGCGAGCAGTACTTC. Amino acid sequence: CASSEGVTGGEQYF.

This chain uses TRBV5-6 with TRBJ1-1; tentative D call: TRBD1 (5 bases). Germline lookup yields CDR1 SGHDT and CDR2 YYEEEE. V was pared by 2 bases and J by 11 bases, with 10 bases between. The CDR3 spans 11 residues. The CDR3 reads CASSFRGTAFF. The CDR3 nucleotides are TGTGCCAGCAGCTTCCGAGGGACCGCTTTCTTT. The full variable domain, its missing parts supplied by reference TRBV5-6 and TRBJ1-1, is DAGVTQSPTHLIKTRGQQVTLRCSPKSGHDTVSWYQQALGQGPQFIFQYYEEEERQRGNFPDRFSGHQFPNYSSELNVNALLLGDSALYLCASSFRGTAFFGQGTRLTVV.

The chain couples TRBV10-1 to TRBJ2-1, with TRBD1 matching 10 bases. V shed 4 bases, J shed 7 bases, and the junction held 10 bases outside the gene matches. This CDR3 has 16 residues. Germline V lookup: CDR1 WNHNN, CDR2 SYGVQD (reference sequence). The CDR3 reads CASSGNPGQGRNEQFF. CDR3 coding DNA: TGCGCCAGCAGTGGTAATCCGGGACAGGGGCGAAATGAGCAGTTCTTC.

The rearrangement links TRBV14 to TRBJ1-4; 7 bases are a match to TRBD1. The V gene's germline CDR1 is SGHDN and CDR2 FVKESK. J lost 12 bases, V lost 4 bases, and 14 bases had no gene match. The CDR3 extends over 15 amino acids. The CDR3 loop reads CASSRYGTEGAELFF. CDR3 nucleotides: TGTGCCAGCAGCCGCTACGGGACAGAGGGCGCTGAACTGTTTTTT. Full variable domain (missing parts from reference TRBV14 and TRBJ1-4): EAGVTQFPSHSVIEKGQTVTLRCDPISGHDNLYWYRRVMGKEIKFLLHFVKESKQDESGMPNNRFLAERTGGTYSTLKVQPAELEDSGVYFCASSRYGTEGAELFFGSGTQLSVL.

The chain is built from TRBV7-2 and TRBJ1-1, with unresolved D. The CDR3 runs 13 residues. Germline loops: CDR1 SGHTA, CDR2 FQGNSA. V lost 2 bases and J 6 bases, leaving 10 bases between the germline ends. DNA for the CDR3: TGTGCCAGCAGCTTATTAGAGGCTCCTGAAGCTTTCTTT. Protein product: CASSLLEAPEAFF.

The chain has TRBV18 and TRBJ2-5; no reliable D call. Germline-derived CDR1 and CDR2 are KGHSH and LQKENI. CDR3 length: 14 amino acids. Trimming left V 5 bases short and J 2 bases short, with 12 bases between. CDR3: CASSIRRNQETQYF. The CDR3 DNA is TGTGCCAGCTCAATTCGTCGGAATCAAGAGACCCAGTACTTC.

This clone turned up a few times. Here the CDR3 DNA reads TGTGCCAGTAGTATTAAGCGAGGGGAGACCCAGTACTTC. It specifies CASSIKRGETQYF. The chain links TRBV19 to TRBJ2-5; D perhaps matches TRBD2 (5 bases). The CDR3 consists of 13 residues. Trimming left V 3 bases short and J 5 bases short, with 10 bases between. Germline CDR1 reads LNHDA; CDR2 reads SQIVND (reference sequence).

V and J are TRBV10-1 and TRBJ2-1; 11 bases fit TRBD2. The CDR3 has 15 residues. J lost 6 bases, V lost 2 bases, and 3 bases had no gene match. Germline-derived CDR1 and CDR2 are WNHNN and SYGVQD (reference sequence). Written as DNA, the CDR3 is TGCGCCAGCAGTGAGGTAGCGGGGGGGAGCAATGAGCAGTTCTTC. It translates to CASSEVAGGSNEQFF.

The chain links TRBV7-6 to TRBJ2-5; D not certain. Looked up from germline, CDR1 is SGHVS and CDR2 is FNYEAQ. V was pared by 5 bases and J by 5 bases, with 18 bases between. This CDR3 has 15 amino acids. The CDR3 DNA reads TGTGCCAGCAGCCACCCAGGCGCAGGCGTCGAGACCCAGTACTTC. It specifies CASSHPGAGVETQYF.

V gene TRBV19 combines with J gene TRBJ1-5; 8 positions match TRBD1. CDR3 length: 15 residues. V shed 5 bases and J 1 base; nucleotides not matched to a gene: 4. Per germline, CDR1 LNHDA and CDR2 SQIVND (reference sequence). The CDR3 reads CASSPQGASNQPQHF. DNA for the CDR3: TGTGCCAGTAGTCCGCAGGGGGCAAGCAATCAGCCCCAGCATTTT. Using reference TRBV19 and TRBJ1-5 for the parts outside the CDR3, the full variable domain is DGGITQSPKYLFRKEGQNVTLSCEQNLNHDAMYWYRQDPGQGLRLIYYSQIVNDFQKGDIAEGYSVSREKKESFPLTVTSAQKNPTAFYLCASSPQGASNQPQHFGDGTRLSIL.

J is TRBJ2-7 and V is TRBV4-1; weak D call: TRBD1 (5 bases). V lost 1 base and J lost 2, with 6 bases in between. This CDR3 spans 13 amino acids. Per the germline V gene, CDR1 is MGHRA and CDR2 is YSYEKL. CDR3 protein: CASSQGRAYEQYF. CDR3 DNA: TGCGCCAGCAGCCAAGGCAGGGCCTACGAGCAGTACTTC.

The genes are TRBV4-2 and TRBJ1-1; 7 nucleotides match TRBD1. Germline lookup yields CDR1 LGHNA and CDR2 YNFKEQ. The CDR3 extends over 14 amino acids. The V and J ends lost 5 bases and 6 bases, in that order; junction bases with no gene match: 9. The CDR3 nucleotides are TGTGCCAGCAGCTACCCGGGACAGAGCTCTGAAGCTTTCTTT. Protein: CASSYPGQSSEAFF.

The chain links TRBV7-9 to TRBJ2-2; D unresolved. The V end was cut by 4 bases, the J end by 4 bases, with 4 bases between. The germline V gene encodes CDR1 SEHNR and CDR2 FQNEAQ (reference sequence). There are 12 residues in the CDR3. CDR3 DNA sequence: TGTGCCAGCAGCTGGGGCACCGGGGAGCTGTTTTTT. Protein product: CASSWGTGELFF.

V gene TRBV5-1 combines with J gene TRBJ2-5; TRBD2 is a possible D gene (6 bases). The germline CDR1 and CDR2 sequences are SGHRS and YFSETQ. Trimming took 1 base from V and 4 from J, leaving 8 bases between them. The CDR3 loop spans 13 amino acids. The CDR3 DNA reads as TGCGCCAGCAGCTTGCCGGGAGTAGAGACCCAGTACTTC. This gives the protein CASSLPGVETQYF.

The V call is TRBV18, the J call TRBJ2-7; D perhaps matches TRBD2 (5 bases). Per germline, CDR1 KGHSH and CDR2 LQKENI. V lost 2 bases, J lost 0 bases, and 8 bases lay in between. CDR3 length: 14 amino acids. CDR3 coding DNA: TGTGCCAGCTCACCATCCGGGAACTCCTACGAGCAGTACTTC. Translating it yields CASSPSGNSYEQYF.

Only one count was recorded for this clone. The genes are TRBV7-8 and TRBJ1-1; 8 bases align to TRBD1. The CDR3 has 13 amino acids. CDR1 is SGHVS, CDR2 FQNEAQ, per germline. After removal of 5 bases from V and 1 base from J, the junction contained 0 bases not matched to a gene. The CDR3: CASSDRGNTEAFF. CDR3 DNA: TGTGCCAGCAGCGACAGGGGGAACACTGAAGCTTTCTTT.

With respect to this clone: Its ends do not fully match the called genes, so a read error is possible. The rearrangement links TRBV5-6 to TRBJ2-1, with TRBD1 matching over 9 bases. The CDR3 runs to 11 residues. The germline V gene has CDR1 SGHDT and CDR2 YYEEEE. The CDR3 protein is CASSLRDRELF. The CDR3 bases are TGTGCCAGCAGCTTACGGGACAGGGAACTCTTC.

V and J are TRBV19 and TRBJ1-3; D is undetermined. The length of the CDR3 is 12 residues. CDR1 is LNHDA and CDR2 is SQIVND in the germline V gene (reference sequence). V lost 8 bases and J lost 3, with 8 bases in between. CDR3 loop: CASSLRGNTIYF. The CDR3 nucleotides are TGTGCCAGTTCCCTTCGTGGAAACACCATATATTTT.

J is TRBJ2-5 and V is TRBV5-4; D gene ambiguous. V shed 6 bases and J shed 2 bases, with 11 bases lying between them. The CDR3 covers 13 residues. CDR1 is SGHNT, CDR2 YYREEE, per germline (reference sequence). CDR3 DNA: TGTGCCAGCACCCCCAGCCATCAAGAGACCCAGTACTTC. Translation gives CASTPSHQETQYF.

This CDR3 reads CASSLMTGSSYEQYF. The CDR3 coding sequence is TGTGCCAGCAGCTTAATGACAGGAAGCTCCTACGAGCAGTACTTC. The chain links TRBV7-2 to TRBJ2-7; a weak D match, TRBD1 (6 bases). Trimming took 2 bases from V and 0 from J, leaving 11 bases between them. This CDR3 is 15 amino acids long. Per germline, CDR1 SGHTA and CDR2 FQGNSA.